This TCR beta chain was sequenced in a study of T cell responses to AZD1222 COVID-19 vaccine. In the study overall: Combined were second doses at about 4 or about 12 weeks.

Germline CDR1 MNHEY, CDR2 SVGEGT. The V end lost 0 bases, the J end lost 0 bases, and 11 bases lay between the germline ends. The CDR3 loop spans 16 amino acids. Study conclusions and caveats: AZD1222 recipients seropositive at baseline numbered only six or seven. In all cases, repertoires were sampled only after the peak T cell response.

This clone was detected once. Antigen unknown. The data were produced by immunoSEQ multiplex PCR, yet TCRdb's version contains in-frame clones alone and is incomplete. Here the sample spans over 95,000 clones, about 86% being singletons. This receptor was obtained from an adult in good health. Specimen: peripheral blood, collected on day 0 of AZD1222 vaccination. The chain employs TRBV6-2 or TRBV6-3 and TRBJ1-2; D gene uncertain. The CDR3 region has the DNA TGTGCCAGCAGTTACTCGCCTAGGGATGCTAACTATGGCTACACCTTC. Its protein product is CASSYSPRDANYGYTF.